What follows are 32 T cell receptor beta chains derived from one specimen sequenced in a study of shared clonotypes between healthy human individuals. Sequenced by immunoSEQ multiplex PCR; TCRdb stores in-frame clones only, minus some. The sample has about 2.4 million clones, approximately 94% seen once. Sequenced sample: naive CD4+ T cells from PBMCs. As to subset: CD45RA+ positively selected. The source of these receptors is a man between 18 and 29 years old in good health. Some clones in this sample may be carry-over from other donors' samples.

The chain links TRBV11-1 to TRBJ2-7, with 8 bases aligning to TRBD1. The V segment lost 5 bases and the J segment 3 bases; nucleotides outside the gene matches: 6. There are 14 residues in the CDR3. In germline, CDR1 is SGHAT, CDR2 FQDESV (reference sequence). This CDR3 is CASSGTGGRYEQYF. In DNA, the CDR3 is TGTGCCAGCAGCGGGACAGGTGGTCGCTACGAGCAGTACTTC.

The chain is built from TRBV5-1 and TRBJ2-7; perhaps TRBD2 as D (6 bases). The V end lost 1 base, the J end lost 6 bases, and 8 bases lay between the germline ends. Germline assignment: CDR1 SGHRS and CDR2 YFSETQ. The CDR3 is 12 residues long. The CDR3: CASSLFGGEQYF. Here the CDR3 DNA reads TGCGCCAGCAGCTTGTTCGGGGGCGAGCAGTACTTC.

This clone has just one count. At the DNA level, this CDR3 is encoded by other sequences in the same sample as well. The V call is TRBV5-1, the J call TRBJ1-1, with D uncertain. Germline values: CDR1 SGHRS, CDR2 YFSETQ. The CDR3 has 13 amino acids. With 2 bases removed from V and 1 base from J, the gap between germline ends came to 6 bases. CDR3: CASSLSPNTEAFF. The CDR3 nucleotides read TGCGCCAGCAGCTTAAGCCCGAACACTGAAGCTTTCTTT. The full variable domain, in which reference TRBV5-1 and TRBJ1-1 provide the parts outside the CDR3, is KAGVTQTPRYLIKTRGQQVTLSCSPISGHRSVSWYQQTPGQGLQFLFEYFSETQRNKGNFPGRFSGRQFSNSRSEMNVSTLELGDSALYLCASSLSPNTEAFFGQGTRLTVV.

The chain employs TRBV18 and TRBJ1-1; D is ambiguous. This CDR3 spans 12 amino acids. The V and J ends lost 6 bases and 5 bases respectively, with 10 bases between them. Per germline, CDR1 KGHSH and CDR2 LQKENI. CDR3 DNA: TGTGCCAGCTCTCCCTCCCGGACTGAAGCTTTCTTT. Translation gives CASSPSRTEAFF.

V is TRBV6-6 and J is TRBJ2-5; D might be TRBD2 (5 bases). With the DNA end fitting TRBJ2-7 better, the J assignment may be wrong. The CDR3 covers 12 residues. Germline assignment: CDR1 MNHNY and CDR2 SVGAGI (reference sequence). CDR3 in amino acids: CASSFPDSEQYF. CDR3 in DNA: TGTGCCAGCAGTTTCCCGGACTCCGAGCAGTACTTC.

This clone was counted between two and nine times. The chain is built from TRBV27 and TRBJ2-3; D could derive from TRBD1 or TRBD2 (5 bases each). Germline CDR1 and CDR2: MNHEY and SMNVEV (reference sequence). The CDR3 contains 13 residues. V was pared by 8 bases and J by 2 bases, with 11 bases between. The CDR3 DNA is TGTGCCAGCCAGGGACCGAACACAGATACGCAGTATTTT. This encodes CASQGPNTDTQYF.

The chain couples TRBV7-2 to TRBJ2-7; D perhaps matches TRBD2 (6 bases). The CDR3 length is 14 residues. Germline assignment: CDR1 SGHTA and CDR2 FQGNSA. The V gene lost 6 bases and the J gene lost 4 bases, with 16 bases spanning the gap. The CDR3 DNA reads TGTGCCAGCAGTTTCCGGGACTTATCATACGAGCAGTACTTC. Protein: CASSFRDLSYEQYF.

The V call is TRBV9, the J call TRBJ2-3, with D possibly TRBD2 on 6 matching bases. Trimming shortened V by 0 bases and J by 4 bases, and 15 bases separated the two germline ends. CDR1 and CDR2 from the germline V gene are SGDLS and YYNGEE. The CDR3 covers 16 residues. The CDR3 region is CASSVVGGRFPDTQYF. The CDR3 DNA sequence: TGTGCCAGCAGCGTAGTCGGGGGACGGTTCCCAGATACGCAGTATTTT.

This sequence joins TRBV6-5 and TRBJ1-3; the D is unclear. This CDR3 region has 14 residues. Between the trimmed V and J ends, which lost 8 bases and 0 bases, there was a span of 11 bases. CDR1 and CDR2 from the germline V gene are MNHEY and SVGAGI. CDR3 residues: CASSLGTSGNTIYF. The CDR3 coding sequence is TGTGCCAGCTCACTGGGTACCTCTGGAAACACCATATATTTT.

V gene TRBV2 combines with J gene TRBJ2-2; D might be TRBD1 (6 bases). The V end was cut by 0 bases, the J end by 7 bases, with 12 bases between. The CDR3 is made up of 15 amino acids. In germline, CDR1 is SNHLY, CDR2 FYNNEI. For the CDR3, the DNA is TGTGCCAGCAGTGAAGCGTGGGGGCTCGGCGGGGAGCTGTTTTTT. It translates to CASSEAWGLGGELFF.

The chain joins TRBV29-1 to TRBJ2-7, with D hard to call. The CDR3 spans 12 residues. Germline CDR1 SQVTM, CDR2 ANQGSEA. CDR3 bases: TGCAGGGATCATGGGCTTTCCTACGAGCAGTACTTC. Protein product: CRDHGLSYEQYF.

This sequence joins TRBV18 and TRBJ2-1, with TRBD2 matching 8 bases. CDR1 is KGHSH, CDR2 LQKENI, per germline. V shed 2 bases and J 9 bases; nucleotides not matched to a gene: 6. CDR3 length: 14 residues. This CDR3 reads CASSPFSGMGEQFF. In DNA, the CDR3 is TGTGCCAGCTCACCATTTAGCGGGATGGGTGAGCAGTTCTTC.

The V and J genes are TRBV18 and TRBJ2-6; tentative D call: TRBD1 (5 bases). The CDR3 length is 15 residues. Trimming took 5 bases from V and 0 from J, leaving 8 bases between them. Germline-derived CDR1 and CDR2 are KGHSH and LQKENI. CDR3 loop: CASSAGNSGANVLTF. DNA for the CDR3: TGTGCCAGCTCAGCAGGGAACTCTGGGGCCAACGTCCTGACTTTC. Looking up the rest from reference TRBV18 and TRBJ2-6 gives the full variable domain: NAGVMQNPRHLVRRRGQEARLRCSPMKGHSHVYWYRQLPEEGLKFMVYLQKENIIDESGMPKERFSAEFPKEGPSILRIQQVVRGDSAAYFCASSAGNSGANVLTFGAGSRLTVL.

The sample holds a few counts of this clone. The CDR3 loop reads CASSLIKGSSGNTIYF. For the CDR3, the DNA is TGTGCCAGCAGTTTAATTAAGGGCAGCTCTGGAAACACCATATATTTT. The chain links TRBV28 to TRBJ1-3, with D unclear. The V end was cut by 2 bases, the J end by 0 bases, with 11 bases between. The CDR3 runs to 16 residues. Germline V gives CDR1 MDHEN, CDR2 SYDVKM.

V usage is TRBV27 and J usage is TRBJ1-1, with D unresolved. Germline V gene sequence: CDR1 MNHEY, CDR2 SMNVEV (reference sequence). Trimming took off 5 bases at V and 4 bases at J, with 8 bases between the two ends. The length of the CDR3 is 12 residues. This CDR3 reads CASSALGTEAFF. CDR3 DNA: TGTGCCAGCAGTGCACTGGGCACTGAAGCTTTCTTT.

For the CDR3, the DNA is TGCGCCAGCAGCTTGGCGGCAGGGTCCGGAAACACCATATATTTT. Translated: CASSLAAGSGNTIYF. The rearrangement joins TRBV5-1 to TRBJ1-3, with D perhaps matching TRBD1 (5 bases). This CDR3 is 15 amino acids long. V was trimmed by 0 bases and J by 4 bases, leaving 11 bases between them. CDR1 and CDR2 (germline): SGHRS, YFSETQ.

The gene calls are TRBV6-1 and TRBJ1-1; D not resolved. CDR1 is MNHNS, CDR2 SASEGT, per germline. V gave up 2 bases and J gave up 4 bases, with 14 bases separating them. The CDR3 length is 15 residues. Here the CDR3 DNA reads TGTGCCAGCAGTGAACCGGGATCGGCGGCCACTGAAGCTTTCTTT. This encodes CASSEPGSAATEAFF.

The chain combines TRBV11-1 with TRBJ2-3; D is uncertain. The CDR3 is 12 amino acids. Germline CDR1 and CDR2: SGHAT and FQDESV (reference sequence). With 3 bases removed from V and 6 bases from J, the gap between germline ends came to 7 bases. The CDR3 nucleotides are TGTGCCAGCAGCTTGGACCGGGATACGCAGTATTTT. Amino acids: CASSLDRDTQYF.

The chain carries TRBV7-9 and TRBJ2-6; TRBD1 agrees at 12 bases. Germline V gene lookup returns CDR1 SEHNR and CDR2 FQNEAQ (reference sequence). The V segment lost 10 bases and the J segment 1 base; nucleotides outside the gene matches: 5. The CDR3 loop spans 16 amino acids. CDR3 coding DNA: TGTGCCACCAGGGACAGGGGGCATTCTGGGGCCAACGTCCTGACTTTC. It codes for CATRDRGHSGANVLTF.

This clone was counted a single time. Other DNA sequences in this sample translate to the same CDR3. The CDR3 DNA sequence: TGTGCCAGCAGTTTAAGGGACCCCTATGGCTACACCTTC. Amino acid sequence: CASSLRDPYGYTF. J is TRBJ1-2 and V is TRBV28, with D perhaps TRBD1 (5 bases). This CDR3 spans 13 amino acids. Germline V gene sequence: CDR1 MDHEN, CDR2 SYDVKM. V was pared by 2 bases and J by 4 bases, with 8 bases between.

On this clone itself: The sample contains more than one DNA sequence encoding this CDR3. The V call is TRBV5-4, the J call TRBJ1-5, with unresolved D. V was shortened by 0 bases and J by 6 bases, with 10 bases between the two germline ends. The CDR3 spans 14 residues. Per germline, CDR1 SGHNT and CDR2 YYREEE (reference sequence). The CDR3 DNA follows: TGTGCCAGCAGCTTGGGCGGGGAGGGTCAGCCCCAGCATTTT. Amino acid sequence: CASSLGGEGQPQHF.

This clone was observed once. This sequence joins TRBV6-1 and TRBJ2-7; 10 bases fit TRBD1. With V trimmed by 5 bases and J by 1 base, 5 bases remained unmatched. The length of the CDR3 is 15 residues. CDR1 and CDR2 from the germline V gene are MNHNS and SASEGT. The chain's CDR3 is CASSWTGGSSYEQYF. CDR3 coding DNA: TGTGCCAGCAGTTGGACAGGGGGATCTTCCTACGAGCAGTACTTC.

V is TRBV7-9 and J is TRBJ1-3; D is ambiguous. This CDR3 is 15 amino acids long. CDR1 is SEHNR, CDR2 FQNEAQ, per germline (reference sequence). V was shortened by 2 bases and J by 2 bases, with 10 bases between the two germline ends. The CDR3 here is CASSLFASAGNTIYF. CDR3 nucleotides: TGTGCCAGCAGCTTATTCGCGTCTGCTGGAAACACCATATATTTT.

The chain joins TRBV7-2 to TRBJ2-1; D is possibly TRBD2 (6 bases). Trimming shortened V by 0 bases and J by 9 bases, and 9 bases separated the two germline ends. Germline CDR1 SGHTA, CDR2 FQGNSA. The CDR3 contains 13 residues. CDR3 in amino acids: CASSLAQTSEQFF. The CDR3 nucleotides read TGTGCCAGCAGCTTAGCGCAGACTAGTGAGCAGTTCTTC.

The rearrangement uses TRBV7-2 and TRBJ2-3; 8 positions match TRBD1. The germline CDR1 and CDR2 sequences are SGHTA and FQGNSA. CDR3 length equals 16 residues. V was clipped by 1 base and J by 4 bases; unmatched bases: 7. CDR3 residues: CASSLDWAGGPDTQYF. CDR3 DNA: TGTGCCAGCAGCTTAGATTGGGCAGGGGGCCCAGATACGCAGTATTTT.

The chain uses TRBV19 and TRBJ1-5; D unresolved. This CDR3 is built from 13 residues. Germline CDR1 LNHDA, CDR2 SQIVND (reference sequence). V shed 2 bases and J shed 6 bases, with 8 bases lying between them. The CDR3: CASSITGPQPQHF. In DNA, the CDR3 is TGTGCCAGTAGTATAACTGGCCCTCAGCCCCAGCATTTT.

The V gene is TRBV6-1, the J gene TRBJ1-2; maybe TRBD1 (5 bases). V shed 3 bases and J shed 4 bases, with 12 bases lying between them. This CDR3 comprises 14 residues. The germline V gene has CDR1 MNHNS and CDR2 SASEGT. CDR3 sequence: CASSDTGLSYGYTF. The CDR3, as DNA: TGTGCCAGCAGTGACACAGGTTTGAGCTATGGCTACACCTTC.

This clone has more than one count but fewer than ten. The genes are TRBV19 and TRBJ1-1, with D unresolved. The CDR3 has 13 amino acids. Trimming removed 10 bases from V and 0 bases from J, with 12 bases in between. Germline lookup yields CDR1 LNHDA and CDR2 SQIVND (reference sequence). The CDR3 nucleotides read TGTGCCACTGTCGGGGAGTTGAACACTGAAGCTTTCTTT. This sequence encodes CATVGELNTEAFF.

As regards this clone: Other DNA sequences in this specimen translate into the identical CDR3. The chain links TRBV19 to TRBJ2-1, with D unclear. The CDR3 has 13 residues. The V gene lost 3 bases and the J gene lost 3 bases, with 6 bases spanning the gap. Germline CDR1 reads LNHDA; CDR2 reads SQIVND (reference sequence). CDR3 nucleotides: TGTGCCAGTAGTATCAGCAACTACAATGAGCAGTTCTTC. Amino acid sequence: CASSISNYNEQFF.

The chain links TRBV5-5 to TRBJ1-4; D gene uncertain. Trimming pared 2 bases from V and 8 bases from J, leaving 13 bases between. Germline CDR1 reads SGHKS; CDR2 reads YYEKEE (reference sequence). The CDR3 runs 14 residues. In DNA, the CDR3 is TGTGCCAGCAGCTTCTCGACTAATGAGGAAAAACTGTTTTTT. Translated: CASSFSTNEEKLFF.

J is TRBJ2-1 and V is TRBV14; 7 nucleotides align to TRBD2. The V gene end was trimmed by 2 bases and the J gene end by 5 bases; junction bases not matched to a gene: 15. CDR3 length: 18 amino acids. Germline CDR1 is SGHDN and CDR2 is FVKESK. CDR3 sequence reads: CASSQRAEWTSRNNEQFF. The CDR3 nucleotides are TGTGCCAGCAGCCAACGGGCGGAGTGGACTAGTCGGAACAATGAGCAGTTCTTC.

On this clone itself: The sample contains more than one DNA sequence encoding this CDR3. The gene calls are TRBV5-1 and TRBJ1-5, with D perhaps TRBD1 (6 bases). CDR1 SGHRS and CDR2 YFSETQ come from the germline V gene. V was clipped by 2 bases and J by 0 bases, with 9 bases between them. CDR3 length equals 15 residues. CDR3 sequence: CASSFTGSSNQPQHF. As DNA, the CDR3 is TGCGCCAGCAGCTTTACAGGGAGTAGCAATCAGCCCCAGCATTTT.